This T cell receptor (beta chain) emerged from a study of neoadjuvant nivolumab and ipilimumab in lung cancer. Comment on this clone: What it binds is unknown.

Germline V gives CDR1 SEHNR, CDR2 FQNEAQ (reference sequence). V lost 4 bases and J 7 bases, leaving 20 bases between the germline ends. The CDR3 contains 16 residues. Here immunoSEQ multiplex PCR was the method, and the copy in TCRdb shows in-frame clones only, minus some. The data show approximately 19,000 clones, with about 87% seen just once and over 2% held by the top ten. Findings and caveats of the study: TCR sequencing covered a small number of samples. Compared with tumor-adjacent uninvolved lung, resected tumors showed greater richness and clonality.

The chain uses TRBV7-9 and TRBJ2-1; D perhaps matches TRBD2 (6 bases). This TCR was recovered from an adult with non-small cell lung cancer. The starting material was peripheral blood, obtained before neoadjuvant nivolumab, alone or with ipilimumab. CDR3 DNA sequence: TGTGCCAGCAGCTCTTCCCGGGACTCCAACACTAATGAGCAGTTCTTC. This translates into CASSSSRDSNTNEQFF.